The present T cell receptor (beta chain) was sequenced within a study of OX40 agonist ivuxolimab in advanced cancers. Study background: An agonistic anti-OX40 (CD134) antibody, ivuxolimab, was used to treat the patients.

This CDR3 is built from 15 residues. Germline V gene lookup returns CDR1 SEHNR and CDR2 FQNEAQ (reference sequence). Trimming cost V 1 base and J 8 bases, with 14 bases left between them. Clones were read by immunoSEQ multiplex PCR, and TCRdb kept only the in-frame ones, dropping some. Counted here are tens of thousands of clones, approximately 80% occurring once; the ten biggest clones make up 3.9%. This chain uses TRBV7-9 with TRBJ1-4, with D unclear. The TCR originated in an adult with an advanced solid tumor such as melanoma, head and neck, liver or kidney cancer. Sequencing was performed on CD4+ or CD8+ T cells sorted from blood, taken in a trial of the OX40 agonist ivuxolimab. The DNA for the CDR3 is TGTGCCAGCAGCTTAGGGTCGGCCTGGGTCGAAAAACTGTTTTTT. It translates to CASSLGSAWVEKLFF.